This T cell receptor beta chain was sequenced for a study of shared clonotypes between healthy human individuals. Broader study findings: The genetic and exposure-history diversity represented was limited by few donors.

The data were produced by immunoSEQ multiplex PCR, yet TCRdb's version contains in-frame clones alone and is incomplete. The sample records about 2.4 million clones, 80% to 95% being singletons. About this clone: What it binds is unknown. Additional DNA sequences in this sample encode the identical CDR3.

V was clipped by 2 bases and J by 0 bases, with 8 bases between them. Germline V lookup: CDR1 SGHRS, CDR2 YFSETQ. The CDR3 is made up of 14 amino acids. The rearrangement uses TRBV5-1 and TRBJ1-1, with unresolved D. Material: naive CD4+ T cells from PBMCs. Subset noted: CD45RA+ positively selected. This clonotype was obtained from a young man in good health. Some clones in this sample may be carry-over from other donors' samples. The CDR3 nucleotides are TGCGCCAGCAGCTTATTGGGATTGAACACTGAAGCTTTCTTT. The encoded protein is CASSLLGLNTEAFF.